This T cell receptor (beta chain) originates from a study of T cells in Graves' hyperthyroidism and ophthalmopathy. The sample holds many counts of this clonotype. Template material for amplifying TCR beta CDR3 regions consisted of RNA transcripts. First-round RT-PCR with HTBI primers amplified the TCR CDR3 region. MiXCR, run by TCRdb on the multiplex PCR reads, gives a single entry per CDR3 protein. The data show about 640,000 distinct CDR3 sequences, about 45% seen once. The CDR3 totals 16 residues. CDR1 and CDR2 (germline): SEHNR, FQNEAQ (reference sequence). The J segment lost 0 bases and the V segment lost 6 bases, leaving 8 bases of the junction unmatched.

The genes are TRBV7-9 and TRBJ1-3, with TRBD1 matching 7 bases. This TCR came from an adult man with Graves' disease, either hyperthyroidism or ophthalmopathy (not recorded which). The sequenced material came from peripheral blood or thyroid tissue (not recorded which). DNA of the CDR3: TGTGCCAGCAGTGGACGACAGGGCCCCTCTGGAAACACCATATATTTT. Protein: CASSGRQGPSGNTIYF.